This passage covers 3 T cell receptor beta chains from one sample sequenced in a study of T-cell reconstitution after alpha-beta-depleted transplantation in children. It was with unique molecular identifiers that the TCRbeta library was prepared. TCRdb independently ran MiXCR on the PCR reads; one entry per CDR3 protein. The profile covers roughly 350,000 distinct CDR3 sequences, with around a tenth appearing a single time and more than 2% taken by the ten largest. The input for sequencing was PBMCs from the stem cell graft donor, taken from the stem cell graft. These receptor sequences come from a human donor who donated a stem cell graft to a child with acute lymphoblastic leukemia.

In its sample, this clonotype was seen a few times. CDR3 in amino acids: CASSLDSLLKANEQFF. CDR3 DNA: TGCGCCAGCAGCTTGGACAGCCTCCTCAAAGCCAATGAGCAGTTCTTC. V and J are TRBV5-1 and TRBJ2-1, with D unclear. The germline V gene has CDR1 SGHRS and CDR2 YFSETQ. V was trimmed by 0 bases and J by 6 bases, leaving 16 bases between them. The CDR3 has 16 amino acids.

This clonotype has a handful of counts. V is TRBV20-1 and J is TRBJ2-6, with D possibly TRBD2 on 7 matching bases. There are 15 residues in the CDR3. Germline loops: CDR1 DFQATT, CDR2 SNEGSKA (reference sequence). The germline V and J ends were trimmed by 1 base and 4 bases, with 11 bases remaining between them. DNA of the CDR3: TGCAGTGCTAGAGGTGGGGGGGCCGGGGCCAACGTCCTGACTTTC. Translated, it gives CSARGGGAGANVLTF.

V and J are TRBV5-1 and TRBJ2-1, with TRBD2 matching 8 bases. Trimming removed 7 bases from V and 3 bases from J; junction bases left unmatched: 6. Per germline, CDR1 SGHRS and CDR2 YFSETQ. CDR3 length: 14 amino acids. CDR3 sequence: CASYGTRGYNEQFF. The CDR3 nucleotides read TGCGCCAGCTACGGGACTAGGGGCTACAATGAGCAGTTCTTC.